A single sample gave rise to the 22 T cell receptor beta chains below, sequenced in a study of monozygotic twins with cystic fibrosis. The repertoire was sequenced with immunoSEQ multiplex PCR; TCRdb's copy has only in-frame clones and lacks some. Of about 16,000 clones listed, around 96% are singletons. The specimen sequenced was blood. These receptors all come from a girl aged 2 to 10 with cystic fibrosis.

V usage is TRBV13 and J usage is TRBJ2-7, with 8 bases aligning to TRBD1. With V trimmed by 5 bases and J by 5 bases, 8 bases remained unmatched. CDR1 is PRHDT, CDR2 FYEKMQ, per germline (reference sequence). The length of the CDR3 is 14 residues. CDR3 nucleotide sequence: TGTGCCAGCAGCAAGGACAGGGATGGGAACGAGCAGTACTTC. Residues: CASSKDRDGNEQYF.

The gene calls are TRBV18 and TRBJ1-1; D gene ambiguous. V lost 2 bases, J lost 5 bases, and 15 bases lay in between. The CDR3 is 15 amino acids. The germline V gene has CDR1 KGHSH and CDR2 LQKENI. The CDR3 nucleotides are TGTGCCAGCTCACCATTAGTCACGGTGGGGACTGAAGCTTTCTTT. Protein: CASSPLVTVGTEAFF.

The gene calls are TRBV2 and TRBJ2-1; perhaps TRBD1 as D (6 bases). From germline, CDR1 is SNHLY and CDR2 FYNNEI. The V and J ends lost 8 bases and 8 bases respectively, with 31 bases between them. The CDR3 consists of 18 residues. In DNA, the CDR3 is TGTGCCAGCTGGGTGAGTACAGGGCAAGAGAAGGTTAACGATGAGCAGTTCTTC. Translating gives CASWVSTGQEKVNDEQFF.

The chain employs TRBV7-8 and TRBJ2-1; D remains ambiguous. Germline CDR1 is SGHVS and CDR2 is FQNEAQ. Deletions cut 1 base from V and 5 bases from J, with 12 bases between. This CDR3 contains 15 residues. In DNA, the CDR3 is TGTGCCAGCAGCTTAGTGGCAGGTACCCACAATGAGCAGTTCTTC. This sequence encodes CASSLVAGTHNEQFF.

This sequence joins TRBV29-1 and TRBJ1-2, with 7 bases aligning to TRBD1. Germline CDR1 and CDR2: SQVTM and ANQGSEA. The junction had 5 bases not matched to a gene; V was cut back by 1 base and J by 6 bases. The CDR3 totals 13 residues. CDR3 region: CSVEAPGGDGYTF. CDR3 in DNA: TGCAGCGTTGAAGCCCCAGGGGGGGATGGCTACACCTTC.

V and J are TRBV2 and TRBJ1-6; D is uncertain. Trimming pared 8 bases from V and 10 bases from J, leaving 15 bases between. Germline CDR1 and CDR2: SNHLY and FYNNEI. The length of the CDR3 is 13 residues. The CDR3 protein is CASRVLDDSPLHF. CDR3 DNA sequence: TGTGCCAGCCGAGTCCTTGATGACTCACCCCTCCACTTT.

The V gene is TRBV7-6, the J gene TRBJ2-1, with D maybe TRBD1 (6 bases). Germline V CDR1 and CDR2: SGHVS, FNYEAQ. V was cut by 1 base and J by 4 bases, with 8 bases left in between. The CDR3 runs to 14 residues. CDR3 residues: CASSLGGQYNEQFF. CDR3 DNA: TGTGCCAGCAGCTTAGGGGGACAATACAATGAGCAGTTCTTC.

The CDR3 DNA is TGTGCCAGCAGTTACGCGGGTAATGAGCAGTTCTTC. It yields the protein CASSYAGNEQFF. This chain connects TRBV5-5 to TRBJ2-1; TRBD2 is a possible D gene (5 bases). CDR3 length: 12 residues. Looked up from germline, CDR1 is SGHKS and CDR2 is YYEKEE (reference sequence). Between the trimmed V and J ends, which lost 5 bases and 7 bases, there was a span of 10 bases.

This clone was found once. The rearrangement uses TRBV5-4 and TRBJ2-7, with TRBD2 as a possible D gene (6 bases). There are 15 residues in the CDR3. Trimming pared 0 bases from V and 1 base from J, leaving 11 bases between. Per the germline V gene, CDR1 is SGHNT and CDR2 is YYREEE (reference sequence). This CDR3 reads CASSLARAGSYEQYF. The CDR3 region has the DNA TGTGCCAGCAGCTTGGCCCGCGCGGGATCCTACGAGCAGTACTTC.

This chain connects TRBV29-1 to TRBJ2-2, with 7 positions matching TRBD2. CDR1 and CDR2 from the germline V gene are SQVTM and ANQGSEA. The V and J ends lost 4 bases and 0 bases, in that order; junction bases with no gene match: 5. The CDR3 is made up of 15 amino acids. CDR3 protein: CSVGGGRPNTGELFF. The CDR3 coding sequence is TGCAGCGTTGGGGGAGGGCGGCCGAACACCGGGGAGCTGTTTTTT.

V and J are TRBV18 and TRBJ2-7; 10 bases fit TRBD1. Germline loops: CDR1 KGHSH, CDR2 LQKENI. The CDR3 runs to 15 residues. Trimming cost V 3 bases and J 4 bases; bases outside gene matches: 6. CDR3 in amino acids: CASSPRQGAYYEQYF. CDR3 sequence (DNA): TGTGCCAGCTCACCCCGACAGGGGGCTTATTACGAGCAGTACTTC.

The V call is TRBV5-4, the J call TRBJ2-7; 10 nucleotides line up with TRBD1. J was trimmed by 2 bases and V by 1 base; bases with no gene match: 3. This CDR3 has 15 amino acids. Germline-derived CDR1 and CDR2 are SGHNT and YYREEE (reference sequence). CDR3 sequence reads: CASSLRDRGPYEQYF. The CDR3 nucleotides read TGTGCCAGCAGCTTGCGGGACAGGGGTCCCTACGAGCAGTACTTC.

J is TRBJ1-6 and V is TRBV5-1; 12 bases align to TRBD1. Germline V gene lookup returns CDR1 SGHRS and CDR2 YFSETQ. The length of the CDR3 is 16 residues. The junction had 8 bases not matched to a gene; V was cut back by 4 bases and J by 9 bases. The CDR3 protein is CASSIQGQGASSPLHF. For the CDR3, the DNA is TGCGCCAGCAGCATCCAGGGACAGGGGGCGAGTTCACCCCTCCACTTT.

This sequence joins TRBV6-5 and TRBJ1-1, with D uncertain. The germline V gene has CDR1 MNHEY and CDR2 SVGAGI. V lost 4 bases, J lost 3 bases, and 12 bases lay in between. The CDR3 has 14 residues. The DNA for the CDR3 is TGTGCCAGCAGTTCCGATTTGGGATACACTGAAGCTTTCTTT. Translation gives CASSSDLGYTEAFF.

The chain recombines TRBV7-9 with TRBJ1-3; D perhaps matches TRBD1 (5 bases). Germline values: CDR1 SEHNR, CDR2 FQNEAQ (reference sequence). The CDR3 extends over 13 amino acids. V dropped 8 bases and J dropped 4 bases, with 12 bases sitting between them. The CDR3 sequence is CASYNGDGNTIYF. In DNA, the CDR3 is TGTGCCAGCTATAACGGGGACGGAAACACCATATATTTT.

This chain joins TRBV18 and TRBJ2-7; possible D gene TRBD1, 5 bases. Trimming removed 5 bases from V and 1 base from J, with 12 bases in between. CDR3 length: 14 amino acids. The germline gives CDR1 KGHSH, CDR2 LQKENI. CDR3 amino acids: CASSGASSSYEQYF. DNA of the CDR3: TGTGCCAGCTCAGGGGCTTCCTCATCCTACGAGCAGTACTTC.

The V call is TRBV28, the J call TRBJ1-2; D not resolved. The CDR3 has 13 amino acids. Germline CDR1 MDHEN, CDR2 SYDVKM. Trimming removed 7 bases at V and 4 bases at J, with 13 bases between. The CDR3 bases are TGTGCCAGCACCCCCGGCATACCCTATGGCTACACCTTC. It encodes CASTPGIPYGYTF.

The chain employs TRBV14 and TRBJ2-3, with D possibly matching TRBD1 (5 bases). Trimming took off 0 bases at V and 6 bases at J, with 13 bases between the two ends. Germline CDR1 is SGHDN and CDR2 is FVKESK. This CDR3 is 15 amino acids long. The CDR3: CASSQDFGRDDTQYF. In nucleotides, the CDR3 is TGTGCCAGCAGCCAAGATTTCGGCAGGGATGATACGCAGTATTTT.

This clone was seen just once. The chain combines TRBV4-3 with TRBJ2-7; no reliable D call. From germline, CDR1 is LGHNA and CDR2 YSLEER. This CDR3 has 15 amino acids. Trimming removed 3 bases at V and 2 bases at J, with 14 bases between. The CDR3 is CASSHDRLRAYEQYF. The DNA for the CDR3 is TGCGCCAGCAGCCACGATAGGCTTCGCGCCTACGAGCAGTACTTC.

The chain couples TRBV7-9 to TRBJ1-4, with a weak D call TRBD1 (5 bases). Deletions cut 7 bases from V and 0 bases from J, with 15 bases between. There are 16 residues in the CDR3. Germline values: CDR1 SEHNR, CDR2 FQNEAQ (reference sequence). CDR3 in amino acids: CASNGGTAATNEKLFF. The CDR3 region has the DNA TGTGCCAGCAACGGGGGGACCGCTGCAACTAATGAAAAACTGTTTTTT. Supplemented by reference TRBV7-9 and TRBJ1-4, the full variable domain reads DTGVSQNPRHKITKRGQNVTFRCDPISEHNRLYWYRQTLGQGPEFLTYFQNEAQLEKSRLLSDRFSAERPKGSFSTLEIQRTEQGDSAMYLCASNGGTAATNEKLFFGSGTQLSVL.

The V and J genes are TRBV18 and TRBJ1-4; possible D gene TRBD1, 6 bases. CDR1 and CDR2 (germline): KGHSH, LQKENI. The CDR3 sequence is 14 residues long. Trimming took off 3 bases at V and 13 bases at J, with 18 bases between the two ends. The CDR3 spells CASSPSGTSLRLFF. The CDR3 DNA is TGTGCCAGCTCACCCTCAGGGACATCTTTAAGACTGTTTTTT.

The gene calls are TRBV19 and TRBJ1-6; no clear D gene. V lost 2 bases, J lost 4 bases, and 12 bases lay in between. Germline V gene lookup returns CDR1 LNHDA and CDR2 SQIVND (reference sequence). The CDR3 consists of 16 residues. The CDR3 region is CASSIPRTDYNSPLHF. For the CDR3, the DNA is TGTGCCAGTAGTATACCTAGGACTGATTATAATTCACCCCTCCACTTT.